This T cell receptor (beta chain) came from a study of blood T cell repertoires in COVID-19. Study summary: Sources were T cells, B-cell-depleted T cells, or PBMCs; the material itself was cDNA or gDNA.

Repertoires were generated with immunoSEQ multiplex PCR, while TCRdb's copy carries only in-frame clones and drops some. The sample shows 140,000 to 150,000 clones, over 75% of them seen only once. The CDR3 loop spans 15 amino acids. J gave up 3 bases and V 5 bases, and 5 bases lay outside the gene matches. CDR1 and CDR2 from the germline V gene are MNHEY and SVGEGT. The chain is built from TRBV6-2 or TRBV6-3 and TRBJ2-1, with 9 bases lining up with TRBD2. This sequence originates from a woman in her fifties or sixties with acute or convalescent COVID-19. Sequencing was carried out using peripheral blood. For the CDR3, the DNA is TGTGCCAGCAGTCCACTAGCGGGCGGCTACAATGAGCAGTTCTTC. Translated, it gives CASSPLAGGYNEQFF.